The source of this T cell receptor (beta chain) is a study of blood T cell repertoires in COVID-19. On the study more broadly: The United States, Italy and Spain supplied acute and convalescent COVID-19 samples. From T cells, B-cell-depleted T cells, or PBMCs came the material, which was cDNA or gDNA.

Germline V gene data show CDR1 as LGHDT and CDR2 as YNNKEL (reference sequence). Deletions cut 4 bases from V and 3 bases from J, with 14 bases between. The CDR3 consists of 15 residues. Original processing methods: Cell counts per sample came from amplifying reference gene primers. The data were produced by immunoSEQ multiplex PCR, yet TCRdb's version contains in-frame clones alone and is incomplete. V and J calls and clone size come straight from that table; D and trimming were deduced from the DNA. The sample has about 130,000 clones, roughly 90% seen once; the top ten hold 18%. The sequence was collected from a man aged 45-65 years with active or convalescent COVID-19. Input material: peripheral blood. The chain carries TRBV3-1 (or the pseudogene TRBV3-2) and TRBJ2-3; D gene ambiguous. CDR3 sequence: CASSRSHLVTDTQYF. The CDR3 coding sequence is TGTGCCAGCAGCCGCTCCCATTTAGTGACAGATACGCAGTATTTT.